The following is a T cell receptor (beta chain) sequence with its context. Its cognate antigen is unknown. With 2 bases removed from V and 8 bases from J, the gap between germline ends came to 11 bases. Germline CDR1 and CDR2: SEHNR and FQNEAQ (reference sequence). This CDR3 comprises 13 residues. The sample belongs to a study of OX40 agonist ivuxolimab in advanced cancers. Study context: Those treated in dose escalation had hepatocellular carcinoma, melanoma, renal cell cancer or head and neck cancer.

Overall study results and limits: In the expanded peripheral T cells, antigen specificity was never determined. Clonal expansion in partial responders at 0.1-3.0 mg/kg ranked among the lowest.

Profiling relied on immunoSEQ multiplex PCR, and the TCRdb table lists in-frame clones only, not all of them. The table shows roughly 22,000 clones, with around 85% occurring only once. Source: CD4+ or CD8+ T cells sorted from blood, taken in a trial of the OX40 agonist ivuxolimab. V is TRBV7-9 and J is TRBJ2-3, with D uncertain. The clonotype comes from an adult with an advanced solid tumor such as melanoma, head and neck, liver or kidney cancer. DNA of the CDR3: TGTGCCAGCAGCTTATTATCCGGGCCTACGCAGTATTTT. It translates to CASSLLSGPTQYF.